One and the same sample provided the 20 T cell receptor beta chains below, sequenced in a study of blood T cell repertoires in COVID-19. Here immunoSEQ multiplex PCR was the method, and the copy in TCRdb shows in-frame clones only, minus some. The sample comprises 350,000 to 400,000 clones, 91% of which are singletons, and around 0.94% rests with the top ten. Sequenced material: PBMCs or T cells enriched from blood (not recorded which). The source is a woman aged 40 to 50 who had been exposed to COVID-19.

The chain uses TRBV5-1 and TRBJ2-2, with 9 bases that match TRBD1. The CDR3 length is 14 residues. Germline CDR1 is SGHRS and CDR2 is YFSETQ. V was clipped by 7 bases and J by 3 bases; unmatched bases: 4. The CDR3: CASSRTGDTGELFF. CDR3 DNA: TGCGCCAGCTCGCGGACAGGGGACACCGGGGAGCTGTTTTTT.

This sequence joins TRBV12-3 or TRBV12-4 and TRBJ1-6, with D perhaps matching TRBD1 (6 bases). The length of the CDR3 is 13 residues. Trimming stripped 8 bases from V and 5 bases from J, with 10 bases between. The CDR3 is CASRDRNNSPLHF. The CDR3 region has the DNA TGTGCCAGCCGAGACAGGAATAATTCACCCCTCCACTTT.

This clone has only one observation. The chain carries TRBV24-1 and TRBJ2-1; 8 nucleotides agree with TRBD1. Germline CDR1 KGHDR, CDR2 SFDVKD. Germline trimming cut 4 bases from V and 6 bases from J; bases unmatched to any gene: 7. The CDR3 is made up of 15 amino acids. The CDR3 DNA reads TGTGCCACCAGTGACTCCGGGACAGGCTCCAATGAGCAGTTCTTC. It is translated as CATSDSGTGSNEQFF.

V gene TRBV9 combines with J gene TRBJ1-2; 7 bases align to TRBD1. In germline, CDR1 is SGDLS, CDR2 YYNGEE. Trimming took 3 bases from V and 1 from J; bases not matched to a gene: 18. This CDR3 is built from 19 residues. In DNA, the CDR3 is TGTGCCAGCAGCGCCCGGACACTACAGGGGATGGGAAATAACTATGGCTACACCTTC. Its translation is CASSARTLQGMGNNYGYTF.

The V call is TRBV5-1, the J call TRBJ1-2; 7 bases are a match to TRBD1. Per the germline V gene, CDR1 is SGHRS and CDR2 is YFSETQ. The CDR3 has 14 residues. With V trimmed by 5 bases and J by 4 bases, 8 bases remained unmatched. For the CDR3, the DNA is TGCGCCAGCAGTGCCGGGACAGAGATCTATGGCTACACCTTC. This sequence encodes CASSAGTEIYGYTF. Complete variable domain (other parts from reference TRBV5-1 and TRBJ1-2): KAGVTQTPRYLIKTRGQQVTLSCSPISGHRSVSWYQQTPGQGLQFLFEYFSETQRNKGNFPGRFSGRQFSNSRSEMNVSTLELGDSALYLCASSAGTEIYGYTFGSGTRLTVV.

The chain couples TRBV7-2 to TRBJ2-1; D gene ambiguous. V was pared by 0 bases and J by 0 bases, with 12 bases between. CDR1 is SGHTA and CDR2 is FQGNSA in the germline V gene. CDR3 length: 17 residues. The CDR3 spells CASSLAPRGSSYNEQFF. The CDR3 bases are TGTGCCAGCAGCTTAGCCCCTCGCGGAAGCTCCTACAATGAGCAGTTCTTC.

As DNA, the CDR3 is TGTGCCAGCAGCAGGGACAGGAATGAAAAACTGTTTTTT. Translation: CASSRDRNEKLFF. This chain joins TRBV12-3 or TRBV12-4 and TRBJ1-4, with 8 bases fitting TRBD1. The CDR3 has 13 amino acids. The V and J ends lost 6 bases and 5 bases, in that order; junction bases with no gene match: 2.

The chain recombines TRBV5-1 with TRBJ1-1, with 7 nucleotides matching TRBD1. The CDR3 totals 17 residues. V gave up 4 bases and J gave up 0 bases; unmatched junction bases: 12. Germline lookup yields CDR1 SGHRS and CDR2 YFSETQ. The CDR3 spells CASSLPDRATMNTEAFF. The CDR3 DNA sequence: TGCGCCAGCAGCCTCCCCGACAGGGCGACAATGAACACTGAAGCTTTCTTT. Full variable domain (outside the CDR3, taken from reference TRBV5-1 and TRBJ1-1): KAGVTQTPRYLIKTRGQQVTLSCSPISGHRSVSWYQQTPGQGLQFLFEYFSETQRNKGNFPGRFSGRQFSNSRSEMNVSTLELGDSALYLCASSLPDRATMNTEAFFGQGTRLTVV.

The V gene is TRBV29-1, the J gene TRBJ1-1; D not resolved. The germline CDR1 and CDR2 sequences are SQVTM and ANQGSEA. V lost 3 bases, J lost 8 bases, and 13 bases lay in between. The CDR3 has 12 amino acids. CDR3 sequence: CSVDSQVAEAFF. CDR3 nucleotide sequence: TGCAGCGTTGATTCCCAGGTTGCCGAAGCTTTCTTT.

The genes are TRBV3-1 (or the pseudogene TRBV3-2) and TRBJ2-7; D gene unclear. This CDR3 is 13 amino acids long. The germline V and J ends were trimmed by 2 bases and 1 base, with 6 bases remaining between them. Germline lookup yields CDR1 LGHDT and CDR2 YNNKEL (reference sequence). The CDR3 DNA sequence: TGTGCCAGCAGCCAAAGCCATTCCTACGAGCAGTACTTC. Its translation: CASSQSHSYEQYF.

The chain uses TRBV10-2 and TRBJ1-6; a weak D match, TRBD1 (6 bases). V was shortened by 7 bases and J by 7 bases, with 14 bases between the two germline ends. Germline lookup yields CDR1 WSHSY and CDR2 SAAADI. This CDR3 contains 14 residues. The CDR3 DNA follows: TGCGCCAGCATCGAGGGGGTCGGGAATTCACCCCTCCACTTT. Translation gives CASIEGVGNSPLHF.

This rearrangement joins TRBV14 to TRBJ2-4; tentatively, D is TRBD1 (6 bases). Germline CDR1 reads SGHDN; CDR2 reads FVKESK. V was pared by 1 base and J by 13 bases, with 14 bases between. CDR3 length: 13 residues. CDR3: CASSQARQGSQYF. CDR3 coding DNA: TGTGCCAGCAGCCAAGCACGTCAGGGGAGCCAGTACTTC.

As concerns this clone: Other nucleotide sequences in the sample specify the same CDR3. V and J are TRBV14 and TRBJ2-7; D is perhaps TRBD2 (5 bases). Germline V lookup: CDR1 SGHDN, CDR2 FVKESK. The CDR3 spans 12 residues. V was pared by 4 bases and J by 3 bases, with 7 bases between. DNA of the CDR3: TGTGCCAGCAGCCCCGGGAACTACGAGCAGTACTTC. Amino acids: CASSPGNYEQYF.

The V call is TRBV12-5, the J call TRBJ2-3; the match to TRBD2 covers 9 bases. Unmatched junction bases numbered 5, after V lost 3 bases and J lost 4 bases. Germline values: CDR1 LGHNT, CDR2 FRNRAP. The CDR3 is 15 amino acids. CDR3 amino acids: CASGFGGGAADTQYF. The CDR3 region has the DNA TGTGCTAGTGGTTTTGGCGGGGGGGCCGCAGATACGCAGTATTTT.

V usage is TRBV19 and J usage is TRBJ1-1; no clear D gene. Per germline, CDR1 LNHDA and CDR2 SQIVND (reference sequence). Trimming pared 3 bases from V and 0 bases from J, leaving 8 bases between. The CDR3 has 14 residues. CDR3 coding DNA: TGTGCCAGTAGTATGCGCAATATGAACACTGAAGCTTTCTTT. It translates to CASSMRNMNTEAFF.

J is TRBJ1-2 and V is TRBV24-1; D call uncertain. The CDR3 totals 11 residues. V dropped 9 bases and J dropped 4 bases, with 8 bases sitting between them. Germline assignment: CDR1 KGHDR and CDR2 SFDVKD. The CDR3 loop is CATESFYGYTF. Written as DNA, the CDR3 is TGTGCCACCGAGAGTTTCTATGGCTACACCTTC.

This clone was detected only once. V usage is TRBV29-1 and J usage is TRBJ1-2; D not resolved. CDR3 size: 12 residues. Per germline, CDR1 SQVTM and CDR2 ANQGSEA. V was clipped by 4 bases and J by 4 bases, with 10 bases between them. CDR3 sequence: CSVAGSTYGYTF. The CDR3 nucleotides are TGCAGCGTTGCGGGGAGCACCTATGGCTACACCTTC.

The chain uses TRBV5-6 and TRBJ1-6, with D hard to call. The CDR3 contains 13 residues. Trimming took 0 bases from V and 8 from J, leaving 6 bases between them. Looked up from germline, CDR1 is SGHDT and CDR2 is YYEEEE. CDR3 in amino acids: CASSLASDSPLHF. The DNA of the CDR3 is TGTGCCAGCAGCTTGGCCTCTGATTCACCCCTCCACTTT.

CDR3 residues: CASSGGSWADTQYF. The CDR3 region has the DNA TGCGCCAGCAGCGGCGGGAGTTGGGCAGATACGCAGTATTTT. This chain links TRBV4-3 with TRBJ2-3; 7 bases are shared with TRBD2. The CDR3 is made up of 14 amino acids. CDR1 is LGHNA, CDR2 YSLEER, per germline. V was pared by 5 bases and J by 4 bases, with 6 bases of the junction left unmatched.

The chain has TRBV18 and TRBJ1-2, with TRBD1 matching 7 bases. Germline lookup yields CDR1 KGHSH and CDR2 LQKENI. This CDR3 contains 13 residues. Trimming cost V 1 base and J 6 bases; bases outside gene matches: 2. Written as DNA, the CDR3 is TGTGCCAGCTCACCACTCAGGGGGGATGGCTACACCTTC. It codes for CASSPLRGDGYTF. Drawing the rest from reference TRBV18 and TRBJ1-2, the complete variable domain is NAGVMQNPRHLVRRRGQEARLRCSPMKGHSHVYWYRQLPEEGLKFMVYLQKENIIDESGMPKERFSAEFPKEGPSILRIQQVVRGDSAAYFCASSPLRGDGYTFGSGTRLTVV.